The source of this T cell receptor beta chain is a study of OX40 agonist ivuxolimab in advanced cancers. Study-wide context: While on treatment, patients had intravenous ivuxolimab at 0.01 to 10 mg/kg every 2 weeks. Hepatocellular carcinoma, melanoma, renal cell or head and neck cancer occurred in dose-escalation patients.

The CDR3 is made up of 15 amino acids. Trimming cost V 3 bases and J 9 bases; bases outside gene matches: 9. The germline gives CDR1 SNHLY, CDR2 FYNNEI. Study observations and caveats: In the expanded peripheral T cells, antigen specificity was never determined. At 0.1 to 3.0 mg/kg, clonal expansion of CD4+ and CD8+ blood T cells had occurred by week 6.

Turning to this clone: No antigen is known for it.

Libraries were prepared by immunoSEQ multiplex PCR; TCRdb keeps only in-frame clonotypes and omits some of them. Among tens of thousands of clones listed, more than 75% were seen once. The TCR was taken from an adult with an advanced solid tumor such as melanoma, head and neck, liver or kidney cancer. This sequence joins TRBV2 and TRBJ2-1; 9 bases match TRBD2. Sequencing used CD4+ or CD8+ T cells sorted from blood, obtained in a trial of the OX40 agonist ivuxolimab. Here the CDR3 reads CASSDSAGGLSEQFF. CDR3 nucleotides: TGTGCCAGCAGTGATTCGGCGGGGGGGCTGAGTGAGCAGTTCTTC.